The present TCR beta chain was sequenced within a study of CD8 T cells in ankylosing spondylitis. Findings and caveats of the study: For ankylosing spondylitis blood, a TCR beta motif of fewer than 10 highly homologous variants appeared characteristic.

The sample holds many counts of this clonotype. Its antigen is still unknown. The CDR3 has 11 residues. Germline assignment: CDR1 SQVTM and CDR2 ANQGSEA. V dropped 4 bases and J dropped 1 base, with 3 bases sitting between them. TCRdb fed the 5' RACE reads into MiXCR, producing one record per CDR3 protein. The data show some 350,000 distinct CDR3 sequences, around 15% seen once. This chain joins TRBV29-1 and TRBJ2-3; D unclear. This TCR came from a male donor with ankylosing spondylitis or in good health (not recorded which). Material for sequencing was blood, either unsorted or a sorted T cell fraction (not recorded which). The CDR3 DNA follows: TGCAGCGTTGCCGGCACAGATACGCAGTATTTT. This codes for CSVAGTDTQYF.